A selection of T cell receptor beta chains follows, all from one sample in a study of radiation and T cells in renal cell carcinoma. Repertoires were generated with immunoSEQ multiplex PCR, while TCRdb's copy carries only in-frame clones and drops some. The table has around 170,000 clones, 88% seen once. The starting material was blood, obtained from a patient whose treatment included radiotherapy and nephrectomy. These receptors were taken from a woman in her forties or fifties with renal cell carcinoma. CDR3s include the opening cysteine and the closing phenylalanine or tryptophan. A D gene is named only where the DNA matches it firmly. Size tells how often a clone was seen (once, few, many) or the class of an expanded clone, and some rows leave it out.

>TRBJ2-3|.|.|TRBV4-1
CASSPSGTATGTQYF
TGCGCCAGCAGCCCTTCGGGGACGGCGACTGGGACGCAGTATTTT
>TRBJ2-3|.|.|TRBV7-2
CASSPPGPDTQYF
TGTGCCAGCAGCCCTCCCGGCCCAGATACGCAGTATTTT
>TRBJ1-2|TRBD1|.|TRBV19
CASSTSGQSPYGYTF
TGTGCCAGTAGTACATCGGGACAGAGTCCCTATGGCTACACCTTC
>TRBJ2-7|.|.|TRBV6-5
CASSTSYEQYF
TGTGCCAGCAGCACTAGCTACGAGCAGTACTTC
>TRBJ1-1|.|.|TRBV13
CASPRVGTNTEAFF
TGTGCCAGCCCCAGAGTAGGGACGAACACTGAAGCTTTCTTT
>TRBJ1-6|.|.|TRBV5-1
CASSRDGYNSPLHF
TGCGCCAGCAGCCGGGACGGCTATAATTCACCCCTCCACTTT
>TRBJ2-2|.|once|TRBV19
CASKDRNTGELFF
TGTGCCAGTAAGGACAGAAACACCGGGGAGCTGTTTTTT
>TRBJ2-6|.|.|TRBV7-3
CASSSPTGANVLTF
TGTGCCAGCAGCTCCCCAACAGGGGCCAACGTCCTGACTTTC
>TRBJ2-2|TRBD1|.|TRBV19
CATRLSGTGDTGELFF
TGTGCCACCCGTCTGAGCGGGACAGGGGACACCGGGGAGCTGTTTTTT
>TRBJ2-7|TRBD1|.|TRBV7-2
CASWDRASYEQYF
TGTGCCAGCTGGGACAGGGCCTCCTACGAGCAGTACTTC
>TRBJ2-2|TRBD2|.|TRBV4-1
CASSQGRGLARVTGELFF
TGCGCCAGCAGCCAAGGCCGGGGACTAGCACGCGTGACCGGGGAGCTGTTTTTT
>TRBJ2-3|TRBD2|.|TRBV19
CATAGGLSDTQYF
TGTGCCACCGCGGGGGGGCTTTCAGATACGCAGTATTTT
>TRBJ1-1|.|.|TRBV18
CASSPTGRNTEAFF
TGTGCCAGCTCACCCACAGGAAGGAACACTGAAGCTTTCTTT
>TRBJ2-3|TRBD2|once|TRBV5-8
CASSPSGGSRTDTQYF
TGTGCCAGCAGCCCCTCCGGGGGGTCCCGCACAGATACGCAGTATTTT
>TRBJ2-1|TRBD1|.|TRBV25-1
CASRRGTGQGTNEQFF
TGTGCCAGCAGGAGAGGTACGGGACAGGGAACCAATGAGCAGTTCTTC
>TRBJ2-5|.|.|TRBV5-1
CASSLGPGGGQETQYF
TGCGCCAGCAGCTTGGGGCCCGGAGGGGGTCAAGAGACCCAGTACTTC
>TRBJ1-5|.|.|TRBV19
CASSYGTPDQPQHF
TGTGCCAGTAGTTACGGGACACCAGATCAGCCCCAGCATTTT
>TRBJ1-5|TRBD1|.|TRBV19
CASSTQTGGGQPQHF
TGTGCCAGTAGTACCCAAACAGGGGGAGGCCAGCCCCAGCATTTT
>TRBJ1-2|.|.|TRBV14
CASSPTRTVKYGYTF
TGTGCCAGCAGCCCAACCCGGACAGTCAAGTATGGCTACACCTTC
>TRBJ2-5|.|.|TRBV5-6
CASSLERDVQETQYF
TGTGCCAGCAGCTTGGAAAGGGATGTACAAGAGACCCAGTACTTC
>TRBJ1-1|.|once|TRBV6-6
CASSFEDGTEAFF
TGTGCCAGCAGTTTCGAGGACGGCACTGAAGCTTTCTTT
>TRBJ1-6|.|once|TRBV7-9
CASSFRDQPLHF
TGTGCCAGCAGCTTCCGGGATCAACCCCTCCACTTT
>TRBJ1-6|TRBD1|.|TRBV5-1
CASSKGTGDSPLHF
TGCGCCAGCAGCAAAGGGACAGGGGATTCACCCCTCCACTTT
>TRBJ2-7|.|.|TRBV18
CASSPPAAAYEQYF
TGTGCCAGCTCACCACCCGCAGCCGCCTACGAGCAGTACTTC
>TRBJ1-1|.|few|TRBV10-2
CASSQGQHTEAFF
TGCGCCAGCAGTCAGGGGCAACACACTGAAGCTTTCTTT
>TRBJ1-2|.|.|TRBV4-3
CASSQEDRPGLYGYTF
TGCGCCAGCAGCCAAGAAGACAGGCCGGGGCTCTATGGCTACACCTTC
>TRBJ1-1|.|once|TRBV5-1
CASSLAASPNTEAFF
TGCGCCAGCAGCTTGGCCGCCAGCCCGAACACTGAAGCTTTCTTT
>TRBJ2-5|.|.|TRBV6-1
CASSPTGRRKTQYF
TGTGCCAGCAGTCCTACAGGGAGAAGAAAGACCCAGTACTTC
>TRBJ2-7|.|.|TRBV18
CASSPEVSYEQYF
TGTGCCAGCTCACCAGAAGTATCCTACGAGCAGTACTTC
>TRBJ1-2|TRBD1|.|TRBV30
CAWSVTGGGGYTF
TGTGCCTGGAGTGTTACAGGGGGAGGTGGCTACACCTTC
>TRBJ2-5|.|.|TRBV5-6
CASSLTRGYQETQYF
TGTGCCAGCAGCTTGACAAGGGGCTACCAAGAGACCCAGTACTTC
>TRBJ2-2|.|.|TRBV19
CASSIDRLAGELFF
TGTGCCAGTAGTATAGATCGGTTAGCCGGGGAGCTGTTTTTT
>TRBJ2-1|.|.|TRBV18
CASSPVAGKEGEQFF
TGTGCCAGCTCACCAGTGGCGGGGAAGGAGGGTGAGCAGTTCTTC
>TRBJ1-2|.|once|TRBV11-2
CASSLRRGYGYTF
TGTGCCAGCAGCCTTCGGCGAGGCTATGGCTACACCTTC
>TRBJ1-2|.|.|TRBV19
CASSAAEAGNYGYTF
TGTGCCAGTAGTGCTGCCGAGGCCGGGAACTATGGCTACACCTTC
>TRBJ2-2|.|.|TRBV11-2
CASSSRRHTGELFF
TGTGCCAGCAGTTCTAGGCGACACACCGGGGAGCTGTTTTTT
>TRBJ2-1|TRBD2|.|TRBV5-1
CASSLAILAGGQGEQFF
TGCGCCAGCAGCTTGGCGATTCTAGCGGGGGGTCAAGGCGAGCAGTTCTTC
>TRBJ1-2|.|.|TRBV4-1
CASSQDRGKYGYTF
TGCGCCAGCAGCCAAGATCGGGGAAAATATGGCTACACCTTC
>TRBJ1-2|.|.|TRBV5-5
CASSHKIPHYGYTF
TGTGCCAGCAGCCATAAGATCCCTCACTATGGCTACACCTTC
>TRBJ2-2|TRBD2|.|TRBV19
CASRPYSGLALGGELFF
TGTGCCAGTAGACCTTATTCTGGACTAGCGTTGGGGGGGGAGCTGTTTTTT
>TRBJ1-2|.|.|TRBV6-6
CASSAGLYGYTF
TGTGCCAGCAGTGCTGGACTCTATGGCTACACCTTC
>TRBJ1-1|.|once|TRBV10-3
CAISESNGGNTEAFF
TGTGCCATCAGTGAGTCGAATGGGGGTAACACTGAAGCTTTCTTT
>TRBJ1-4|.|.|TRBV9
CASSAGTQPNEKLFF
TGTGCCAGCAGCGCAGGGACACAACCTAATGAAAAACTGTTTTTT
>TRBJ1-1|.|.|TRBV2
CASSVDMLNTEAFF
TGTGCCAGCAGTGTAGACATGCTGAACACTGAAGCTTTCTTT
>TRBJ2-7|.|.|TRBV18
CASSPPLGGYEQYF
TGTGCCAGCTCACCACCTTTAGGGGGCTACGAGCAGTACTTC
>TRBJ1-2|.|once|TRBV6-5
CASSPTEPGPYGYTF
TGTGCCAGCAGCCCCACGGAGCCGGGACCCTATGGCTACACCTTC
>TRBJ2-5|TRBD2|.|TRBV11-3
CASSLGTSSQETQYF
TGTGCCAGCAGCTTAGGGACTAGCTCTCAAGAGACCCAGTACTTC
>TRBJ2-3|.|once|TRBV14
CASSQVKQGRLEDTQYF
TGTGCCAGCAGCCAAGTGAAACAGGGTAGGTTGGAAGATACGCAGTATTTT
>TRBJ1-1|.|.|TRBV7-2
CASSSYSGAARTEAFF
TGTGCCAGCAGCTCCTACTCGGGAGCCGCTCGCACTGAAGCTTTCTTT
>TRBJ1-4|TRBD1|.|TRBV15
CATSRDREITNEKLFF
TGTGCCACCAGCAGGGACAGGGAGATAACTAATGAAAAACTGTTTTTT
>TRBJ1-2|.|.|TRBV7-9
CASSPGPEYGYTF
TGTGCCAGCAGCCCGGGGCCGGAATATGGCTACACCTTC
>TRBJ1-3|.|.|TRBV11-2
CASSPGASSGNTIYF
TGTGCCAGCAGCCCTGGGGCCAGCTCTGGAAACACCATATATTTT
>TRBJ2-6|.|.|TRBV21-1
CASRPTAALPTKSSGANVLTF
TGTGCCAGCAGGCCTACAGCGGCCCTACCAACCAAGAGCTCTGGGGCCAACGTCCTGACTTTC
>TRBJ1-1|.|.|TRBV2
CASSEQGRTNTEAFF
TGTGCCAGCAGTGAACAGGGCAGAACGAACACTGAAGCTTTCTTT
>TRBJ1-6|.|.|TRBV6-5
CASSFSKGQVRSPLHF
TGTGCCAGCAGTTTCTCGAAGGGCCAGGTGCGATCACCCCTCCACTTT
>TRBJ1-1|.|once|TRBV5-6
CASSPITKSDLSNTEAFF
TGTGCCAGCAGCCCTATAACGAAGTCGGATCTCTCGAACACTGAAGCTTTCTTT
>TRBJ1-4|.|.|TRBV5-1
CASSLNGGNEKLFF
TGCGCCAGCAGCTTGAACGGCGGGAATGAAAAACTGTTTTTT
>TRBJ1-3|.|.|TRBV19
CASSTLRSSGNTIYF
TGTGCCAGTAGTACACTCCGGAGCTCTGGAAACACCATATATTTT